Included here is one TCR beta chain sequence, with context. This CDR3 contains 15 residues. The germline CDR1 and CDR2 sequences are LNHDA and SQIVND (reference sequence). V dropped 5 bases and J dropped 1; count of bases not matched to a gene: 6. Positive CCR7 selection of CD45RO-negative cells yielded the naive CD8 cells, and terminally differentiated effector memory CD45RA+ cells were excluded. The study drew all its donors from Caucasian adults living in Nashville, Tennessee. These data are taken from a study of shared clonotypes between healthy human individuals. Study-wide context: CD4 naive and CD4 memory each took three plates per donor, while CD8 naive took two and CD8 memory one.

Libraries were prepared by immunoSEQ multiplex PCR; TCRdb keeps only in-frame clonotypes and omits some of them. Of some 2.1 million clones listed, about 95% were seen once; the top ten hold roughly 1%. The receptor comes from a man between 18 and 35 years old in good health. The source material was naive CD8+ T cells sorted from blood. The chain joins TRBV19 to TRBJ2-3; 7 nucleotides line up with TRBD1. CDR3: CASSLGGAGTDTQYF. The CDR3 DNA reads TGTGCCAGTAGTCTAGGGGGCGCAGGCACAGATACGCAGTATTTT.